These 18 T cell receptor beta chains share one sample of origin, sequenced in a study of blood T cell repertoires in COVID-19. The method was immunoSEQ multiplex PCR; TCRdb's version includes in-frame clones alone and lacks a portion of them. The sample yields approximately 300,000 clones, 85% to 90% seen once. Sequenced material: peripheral blood. The receptors shown here come from a man aged 40-50 years with acute or convalescent COVID-19.

The rearrangement joins TRBV6-6 to TRBJ1-2, with 7 bases lining up with TRBD1. Trimming took 5 bases from V and 4 from J; bases not matched to a gene: 4. This CDR3 comprises 13 residues. CDR1 and CDR2 (germline): MNHNY, SVGAGI (reference sequence). CDR3 bases: TGTGCCAGCAGTGAGGGACAGAGCTATGGCTACACCTTC. Translating it yields CASSEGQSYGYTF.

This clone was detected only a few times. V gene TRBV3-1 (or the pseudogene TRBV3-2) combines with J gene TRBJ2-1; tentatively, D is TRBD1 (5 bases). From germline, CDR1 is LGHDT and CDR2 YNNKEL (reference sequence). Trimming took 4 bases from V and 10 from J, leaving 14 bases between them. CDR3 length: 13 residues. The DNA of the CDR3 is TGTGCCAGCAGCCGCTTGCGACAGTCCGAGCAGTTCTTC. Amino acid sequence: CASSRLRQSEQFF.

The chain links TRBV6-6 to TRBJ2-3; a possible D gene is TRBD2 (5 bases). CDR1 and CDR2 (germline): MNHNY, SVGAGI (reference sequence). This CDR3 region has 15 residues. V dropped 2 bases and J dropped 1 base, with 10 bases sitting between them. The DNA of the CDR3 is TGTGCCAGCAGTTACCTTGGACTTGGCACAGATACGCAGTATTTT. Its protein is CASSYLGLGTDTQYF.

The rearrangement links TRBV10-2 to TRBJ1-6, with unresolved D. Germline assignment: CDR1 WSHSY and CDR2 SAAADI. CDR3 size: 15 residues. V gave up 3 bases and J gave up 7 bases, with 13 bases separating them. CDR3 in amino acids: CASSEVALQNSPLHF. The CDR3, as DNA: TGCGCCAGCAGTGAAGTTGCACTCCAAAATTCACCCCTCCACTTT.

This clone was seen a single time. The chain joins TRBV27 to TRBJ1-5; D gene ambiguous. The CDR3 extends over 14 amino acids. Germline CDR1 is MNHEY and CDR2 is SMNVEV (reference sequence). Between the trimmed V and J ends, which lost 3 bases and 9 bases, there was a span of 15 bases. The CDR3 DNA reads TGTGCCAGCAGTTTCAGCGACGGCAATGGGCCCCAGCATTTT. Its protein is CASSFSDGNGPQHF.

The rearrangement links TRBV6-1 to TRBJ1-2; D gene ambiguous. The CDR3 totals 14 residues. In germline, CDR1 is MNHNS, CDR2 SASEGT. Trimming took 2 bases from V and 6 from J, leaving 13 bases between them. The CDR3 DNA reads TGTGCCAGCAGTGAATTGTGGGCCCCGCATGGCTACACCTTC. Protein sequence: CASSELWAPHGYTF.

J is TRBJ1-1 and V is TRBV20-1, with D unresolved. The CDR3 is 13 residues long. Germline V gene lookup returns CDR1 DFQATT and CDR2 SNEGSKA (reference sequence). V shed 3 bases and J shed 4 bases, with 12 bases lying between them. In DNA form, the CDR3 reads TGCAGTGCTAGTCACGTCAGTGGCACTGAAGCTTTCTTT. It is translated as CSASHVSGTEAFF.

V usage is TRBV27 and J usage is TRBJ1-6; perhaps TRBD1 as D (6 bases). CDR3 size: 13 residues. Trimming pared 7 bases from V and 6 bases from J, leaving 10 bases between. From germline, CDR1 is MNHEY and CDR2 SMNVEV (reference sequence). The CDR3 DNA reads as TGTGCCAGCACGAGAGGGGGTAATTCACCCCTCCACTTT. This translates into CASTRGGNSPLHF.

CDR3 residues: CASSYKSLPTGTEAFF. The CDR3 coding sequence is TGTGCCAGCAGTTACAAGTCCCTACCCACGGGAACTGAAGCTTTCTTT. J is TRBJ1-1 and V is TRBV6-5; D is unclear. The V gene lost 2 bases and the J gene lost 5 bases, with 18 bases spanning the gap. CDR1 is MNHEY, CDR2 SVGAGI, per germline. The CDR3 totals 16 residues.

This clone has a handful of counts. This chain links TRBV27 with TRBJ1-2; a possible D gene is TRBD1 (5 bases). Germline V CDR1 and CDR2: MNHEY, SMNVEV (reference sequence). The CDR3 extends over 15 amino acids. V lost 2 bases and J lost 8, with 18 bases in between. CDR3 in amino acids: CASSLKQEPRMGYTF. In nucleotides, the CDR3 is TGTGCCAGCAGTTTAAAACAGGAGCCTAGAATGGGCTACACCTTC.

The V gene is TRBV7-2, the J gene TRBJ2-4; D is perhaps TRBD2 (6 bases). Germline CDR1 reads SGHTA; CDR2 reads FQGNSA. This CDR3 is built from 16 residues. V lost 5 bases and J lost 6, with 20 bases in between. CDR3 protein: CASSPEPGLGGNIQYF. In DNA, the CDR3 is TGTGCCAGCAGCCCTGAGCCGGGACTCGGTGGAAACATTCAGTACTTC.

The chain couples TRBV27 to TRBJ2-2; TRBD1 matches at 7 bases. Germline CDR1 is MNHEY and CDR2 is SMNVEV (reference sequence). V was pared by 7 bases and J by 8 bases, with 10 bases of the junction left unmatched. CDR3 length: 14 amino acids. The CDR3 bases are TGTGCCAGCACGGGACGGGACAGATGGGGGGAGCTGTTTTTT. Encoded protein: CASTGRDRWGELFF.

This chain connects TRBV6-1 to TRBJ1-1, with 7 bases matching TRBD1. J was trimmed by 6 bases and V by 0 bases; bases with no gene match: 10. Germline CDR1 reads MNHNS; CDR2 reads SASEGT. The CDR3 has 16 residues. CDR3 protein: CASSEALQGRSPEAFF. CDR3 nucleotides: TGTGCCAGCAGTGAAGCCTTACAGGGGCGATCCCCTGAAGCTTTCTTT.

The chain has TRBV4-2 and TRBJ2-7, with D tentatively TRBD1 (6 bases). Trimming pared 2 bases from V and 0 bases from J, leaving 8 bases between. Germline assignment: CDR1 LGHNA and CDR2 YNFKEQ. CDR3 length equals 14 residues. CDR3 in amino acids: CASSQIGGSYEQYF. In DNA form, the CDR3 reads TGTGCCAGCAGCCAAATAGGGGGCTCCTACGAGCAGTACTTC.

The V gene is TRBV6-5, the J gene TRBJ1-2; possibly TRBD1 for D (5 bases). CDR1 is MNHEY and CDR2 is SVGAGI in the germline V gene. The CDR3 spans 11 residues. V lost 2 bases, J lost 9 bases, and 7 bases lay in between. The CDR3 nucleotides are TGTGCCAGCAGTTACCAGGGTAGCTACACCTTC. It translates to CASSYQGSYTF.

The V gene is TRBV11-3, the J gene TRBJ2-1; TRBD2 matches 8 bases. V lost 1 base, J lost 9 bases, and 8 bases stayed unmatched. The germline V gene encodes CDR1 SGHNT and CDR2 YENEEA. The CDR3 is made up of 15 amino acids. CDR3 in DNA: TGTGCCAGCAGCTTAGGGGGACTAGAAACAGGTGAGCAGTTCTTC. Translated: CASSLGGLETGEQFF.

The gene calls are TRBV15 and TRBJ1-2; TRBD1 matches 7 bases. Germline V gives CDR1 LNHNV, CDR2 YYDKDF (reference sequence). Trimming at V came to 5 bases and at J to 4 bases, leaving 13 bases not matched to a gene. The CDR3 consists of 16 residues. The CDR3 DNA is TGTGCCACCAGCCCCCGAACAGGGGCGGGGGGCTATGGCTACACCTTC. It encodes CATSPRTGAGGYGYTF.

A remark on this clone: At one end, the junction sequence differs from germline, possibly due to a read error. V gene TRBV7-9 combines with J gene TRBJ1-2; 7 positions match TRBD1. Germline-derived CDR1 and CDR2 are SEHNR and FQNEAQ (reference sequence). The CDR3 sequence is 12 residues long. The CDR3 reads CASSLEGQTSSF. CDR3 in DNA: TGTGCCAGCAGCTTAGAGGGACAGACCTCCAGCTTC.